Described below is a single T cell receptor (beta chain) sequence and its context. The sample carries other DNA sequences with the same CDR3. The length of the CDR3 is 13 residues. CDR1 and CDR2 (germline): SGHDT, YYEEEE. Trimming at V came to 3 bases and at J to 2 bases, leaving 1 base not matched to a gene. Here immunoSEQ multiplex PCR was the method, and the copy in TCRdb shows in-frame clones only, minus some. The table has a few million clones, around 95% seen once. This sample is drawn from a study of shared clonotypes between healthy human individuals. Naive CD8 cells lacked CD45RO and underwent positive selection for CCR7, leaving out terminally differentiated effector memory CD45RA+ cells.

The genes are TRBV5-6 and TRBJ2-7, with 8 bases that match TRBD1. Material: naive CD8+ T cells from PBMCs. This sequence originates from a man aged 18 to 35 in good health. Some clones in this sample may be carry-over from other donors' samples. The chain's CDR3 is CASSWDRTYEQYF. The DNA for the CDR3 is TGTGCCAGCAGCTGGGACAGGACCTACGAGCAGTACTTC. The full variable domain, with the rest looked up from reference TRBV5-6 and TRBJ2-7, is DAGVTQSPTHLIKTRGQQVTLRCSPKSGHDTVSWYQQALGQGPQFIFQYYEEEERQRGNFPDRFSGHQFPNYSSELNVNALLLGDSALYLCASSWDRTYEQYFGPGTRLTVT.